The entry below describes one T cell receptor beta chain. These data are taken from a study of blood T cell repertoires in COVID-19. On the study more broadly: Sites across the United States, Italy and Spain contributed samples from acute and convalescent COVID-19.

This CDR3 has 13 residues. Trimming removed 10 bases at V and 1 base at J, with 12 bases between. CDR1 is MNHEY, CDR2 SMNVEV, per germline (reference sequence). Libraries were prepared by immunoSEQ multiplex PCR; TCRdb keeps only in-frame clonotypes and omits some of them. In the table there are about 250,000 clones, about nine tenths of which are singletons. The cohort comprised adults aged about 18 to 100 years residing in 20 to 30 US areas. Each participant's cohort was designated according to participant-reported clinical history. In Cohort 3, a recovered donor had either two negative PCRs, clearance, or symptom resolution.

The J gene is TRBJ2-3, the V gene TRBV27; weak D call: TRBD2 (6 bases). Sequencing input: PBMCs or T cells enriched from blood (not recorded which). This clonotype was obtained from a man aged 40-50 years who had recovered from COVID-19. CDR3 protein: CATRRVGTDTQYF. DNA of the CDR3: TGTGCCACCAGGAGGGTGGGCACAGATACGCAGTATTTT.